This T cell receptor beta chain was obtained from a study of blood T cell repertoires in COVID-19. Study-wide context: Sites across the United States, Italy and Spain contributed samples from acute and convalescent COVID-19.

In the study's own analysis: For nucleated cells, counts were estimated from reference gene primer amplification. Sequenced by immunoSEQ multiplex PCR; TCRdb stores in-frame clones only, minus some. V, J and clone size are those of that table, while D and trimming were read from the DNA. The sample yields around 390,000 clones, about 87% seen once. Germline loops: CDR1 KGHSH, CDR2 LQKENI. This CDR3 region has 12 residues. Trimming removed 2 bases from V and 2 bases from J, with 3 bases in between. This clonotype was obtained from a woman aged 45 to 65 who had recovered from COVID-19. Sequencing input: PBMCs or T cells enriched from blood (not recorded which). V is TRBV18 and J is TRBJ1-2, with D unclear. In nucleotides, the CDR3 is TGTGCCAGCTCACCAGAGAACTATGGCTACACCTTC. This gives the protein CASSPENYGYTF.